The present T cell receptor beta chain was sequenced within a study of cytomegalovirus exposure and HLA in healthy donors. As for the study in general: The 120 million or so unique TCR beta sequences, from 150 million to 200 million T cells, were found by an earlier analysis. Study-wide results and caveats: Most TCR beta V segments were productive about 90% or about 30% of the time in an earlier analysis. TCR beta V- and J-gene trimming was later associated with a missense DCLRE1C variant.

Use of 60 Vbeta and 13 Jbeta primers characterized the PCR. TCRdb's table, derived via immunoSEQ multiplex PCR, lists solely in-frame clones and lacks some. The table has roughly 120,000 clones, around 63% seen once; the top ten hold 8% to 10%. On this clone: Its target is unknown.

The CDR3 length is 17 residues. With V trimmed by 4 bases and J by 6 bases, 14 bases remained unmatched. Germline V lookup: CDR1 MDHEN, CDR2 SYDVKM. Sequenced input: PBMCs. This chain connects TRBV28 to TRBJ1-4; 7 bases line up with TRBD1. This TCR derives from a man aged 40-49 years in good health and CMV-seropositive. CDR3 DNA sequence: TGTGCCAGCAGTTCCGCCGGGACAGCAATTACCGATGAAAAACTGTTTTTT. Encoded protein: CASSSAGTAITDEKLFF.